Given below is one T cell receptor (beta chain) in context. This table comes from immunoSEQ multiplex PCR, and its TCRdb copy is limited to in-frame clones, with some not included. The table lists fewer than 35,000 clones, just under 90% of them singletons, with 3% to 4% in the top ten. This sample is part of a study of neoadjuvant anti-PD-1 for oral cavity cancer. The V gene's germline CDR1 is SSHAT and CDR2 FNYEAQ (reference sequence). The CDR3 length is 12 residues. V was shortened by 5 bases and J by 9 bases, with 11 bases between the two germline ends. The V and J genes are TRBV7-7 and TRBJ2-1; D may be TRBD1 (6 bases). Sequenced here: PBMCs, sampled before nivolumab (anti-PD-1) treatment. This sequence originates from a person aged 35-80 years with oral cavity squamous cell carcinoma. CDR3 in amino acids: CASSVRGGEQFF. Written as DNA, the CDR3 is TGTGCCAGCAGCGTGAGAGGGGGTGAGCAGTTCTTC.